Presented here are 23 T cell receptor beta chains from one specimen sequenced in a study of T cells in Graves' hyperthyroidism and ophthalmopathy. What was amplified from RNA transcripts were TCR beta CDR3 regions. The TCR CDR3 first-round RT-PCR relied on the HTBI primer set. TCRdb processed the multiplex PCR reads anew with MiXCR; each CDR3 protein has one entry. This sample has approximately 210,000 distinct CDR3 sequences, with about 15% found just once. Material for sequencing was blood. The receptor set was obtained from a man in his forties or fifties with Graves' hyperthyroidism.

This clonotype has a count of ten or more. The chain joins TRBV30 to TRBJ2-5; 10 bases are shared with TRBD1. From germline, CDR1 is GTSNPN and CDR2 SVGIG (reference sequence). J gave up 3 bases and V 8 bases, and 12 bases lay outside the gene matches. CDR3 length: 15 amino acids. CDR3 amino acids: CAGQPAGQGKETQYF. Written as DNA, the CDR3 is TGTGCCGGACAACCGGCGGGACAGGGGAAAGAGACCCAGTACTTC.

This clonotype came up a few times. The rearrangement uses TRBV9 and TRBJ2-1, with 13 bases lining up with TRBD2. V shed 4 bases and J 8 bases; nucleotides not matched to a gene: 9. The CDR3 consists of 16 residues. The germline V gene encodes CDR1 SGDLS and CDR2 YYNGEE. As DNA, the CDR3 is TGTGCCAGCAGCACGAAACTAGCGGGAGGGCTGGATGAGCAGTTCTTC. Encoded protein: CASSTKLAGGLDEQFF.

This clonotype was found many times. This chain uses TRBV5-1 with TRBJ2-3; unclear D gene. Germline CDR1 SGHRS, CDR2 YFSETQ. This CDR3 is built from 14 residues. The V gene lost 3 bases and the J gene lost 0 bases, with 8 bases spanning the gap. The DNA for the CDR3 is TGCGCCAGCAGCTCGGGCCCCAGCACAGATACGCAGTATTTT. Its translation is CASSSGPSTDTQYF.

This clonotype was detected many times. The V call is TRBV3-1, the J call TRBJ2-3; TRBD2 matches at 13 bases. CDR1 is LGHDT, CDR2 YNNKEL, per germline (reference sequence). J lost 2 bases, V lost 5 bases, and 4 bases had no gene match. CDR3 size: 16 residues. For the CDR3, the DNA is TGTGCCAGCAGCGCGGGACTAGCGGGATACACAGATACGCAGTATTTT. Its protein product is CASSAGLAGYTDTQYF.

CDR3 amino acids: CSVVRSNTGELFF. The CDR3 region has the DNA TGCAGCGTTGTGAGGTCGAACACCGGGGAGCTGTTTTTT. The genes are TRBV29-1 and TRBJ2-2; D remains unclear. Germline V gene sequence: CDR1 SQVTM, CDR2 ANQGSEA. V gave up 4 bases and J gave up 0 bases, with 6 bases separating them. The CDR3 has 13 amino acids.

DNA for the CDR3: TGTGCCATCAGTGAGTCGACAGGGGAGCGGACCCAGTACTTC. Translation gives CAISESTGERTQYF. The V and J genes are TRBV10-3 and TRBJ2-5, with 8 bases that match TRBD1. The V gene end was trimmed by 0 bases and the J gene end by 7 bases; junction bases not matched to a gene: 4. The germline V gene has CDR1 ENHRY and CDR2 SYGVKD. The CDR3 is made up of 14 amino acids.

The genes are TRBV6-1 and TRBJ2-5; 7 nucleotides line up with TRBD2. This CDR3 is built from 14 residues. Losses at the gene ends were 6 bases for V and 2 bases for J; bases not matched to a gene: 6. The germline gives CDR1 MNHNS, CDR2 SASEGT. The CDR3 nucleotides read TGTGCCAGCAGCATTAGCGGGTCTCAAGAGACCCAGTACTTC. Residues: CASSISGSQETQYF.

The chain recombines TRBV5-5 with TRBJ2-5; TRBD1 matches 7 bases. Trimming at V came to 4 bases and at J to 5 bases, leaving 14 bases not matched to a gene. CDR3 length equals 16 residues. CDR1 is SGHKS and CDR2 is YYEKEE in the germline V gene (reference sequence). CDR3 bases: TGTGCCAGCAGCATGCAGGGGGTTGGACGTTGGGAGACCCAGTACTTC. Translated, it gives CASSMQGVGRWETQYF.

This clonotype was picked up many times. The chain carries TRBV28 and TRBJ2-3; D gene ambiguous. The CDR3 is 15 residues long. Trimming cost V 5 bases and J 2 bases, with 14 bases left between them. Per germline, CDR1 MDHEN and CDR2 SYDVKM. The chain's CDR3 is CASSEDKVATDTQYF. In DNA, the CDR3 is TGTGCCAGCAGTGAAGATAAGGTGGCCACAGATACGCAGTATTTT.

This clonotype was seen at least ten times. The chain combines TRBV28 with TRBJ2-5; tentative D call: TRBD1 (5 bases). Germline V gene lookup returns CDR1 MDHEN and CDR2 SYDVKM. Deletions cut 6 bases from V and 5 bases from J, with 13 bases between. The CDR3 contains 13 residues. CDR3 amino acids: CASSNDSPETQYF. The CDR3, as DNA: TGTGCCAGCAGCAATGACAGCCCCGAGACCCAGTACTTC.

The rearrangement links TRBV19 to TRBJ2-7, with D unresolved. The germline V gene encodes CDR1 LNHDA and CDR2 SQIVND (reference sequence). CDR3 length: 13 residues. V shed 6 bases and J shed 2 bases, with 11 bases lying between them. The chain's CDR3 is CASRSLVTYEQYF. DNA of the CDR3: TGTGCCAGTAGGTCCCTCGTAACCTACGAGCAGTACTTC.

The chain couples TRBV27 to TRBJ1-6; unclear D gene. V lost 3 bases and J lost 9, with 12 bases in between. The CDR3 runs to 14 residues. Germline V gene lookup returns CDR1 MNHEY and CDR2 SMNVEV (reference sequence). The CDR3 region has the DNA TGTGCCAGCAGTTTTATGGGTTTTGCTTCACCCCTCCACTTT. Translation gives CASSFMGFASPLHF.

Concerning this clonotype itself: A much bigger clone sits one base away, suggesting this may be a read error. The V and J genes are TRBV20-1 and TRBJ1-1; the D is unclear. The CDR3 consists of 13 residues. Germline loops: CDR1 DFQATT, CDR2 SNEGSKA (reference sequence). Trimming took off 0 bases at V and 5 bases at J, with 10 bases between the two ends. For the CDR3, the DNA is TGCAGTGCTAGAGACCTTAGACTGACTGAAGCTTTCTTT. It encodes CSARDLRLTEAFF.

This rearrangement joins TRBV20-1 to TRBJ2-7; 8 bases are shared with TRBD1. The CDR3 loop spans 15 amino acids. Trimming cost V 3 bases and J 9 bases; bases outside gene matches: 16. The germline V gene encodes CDR1 DFQATT and CDR2 SNEGSKA (reference sequence). In nucleotides, the CDR3 is TGCAGTGCTAGGGCTTTTGGGACAGGTACCCTGATGCAGTACTTC. Translation gives CSARAFGTGTLMQYF.

This clonotype was counted many times. J is TRBJ1-2 and V is TRBV28; D possibly corresponds to TRBD1 (6 bases). Deletions cut 6 bases from V and 8 bases from J, with 16 bases between. Per germline, CDR1 MDHEN and CDR2 SYDVKM. This CDR3 spans 13 amino acids. CDR3 coding DNA: TGTGCCAGCAGCTTTGGGGGCCCTGGGGGCTACACCTTC. Translated: CASSFGGPGGYTF.

The chain carries TRBV20-1 and TRBJ2-3; D is undetermined. The germline CDR1 and CDR2 sequences are DFQATT and SNEGSKA (reference sequence). The CDR3 is 12 residues long. Trimming left V 2 bases short and J 5 bases short, with 8 bases between. The CDR3 nucleotides are TGCAGTGCTAGACTAGTGGTAGATACGCAGTATTTT. Its translation: CSARLVVDTQYF.

CDR3 amino acids: CASSLDRGRSGYTF. CDR3 DNA sequence: TGTGCCAGCAGTTTGGACAGGGGGCGAAGCGGCTACACCTTC. V and J are TRBV6-5 and TRBJ1-2; 11 bases align to TRBD1. Germline V gene sequence: CDR1 MNHEY, CDR2 SVGAGI. Trimming removed 4 bases from V and 8 bases from J; junction bases left unmatched: 6. The length of the CDR3 is 14 residues.

The J gene is TRBJ2-5, the V gene TRBV5-8; 12 bases fit TRBD2. V was clipped by 3 bases and J by 1 base; unmatched bases: 4. The CDR3 runs to 16 residues. Per germline, CDR1 SGHTS and CDR2 YDEGEE. The CDR3 DNA reads TGTGCCAGCAGCTCCGTGGGACTAGCGGGCCAAGAGACCCAGTACTTC. It is translated as CASSSVGLAGQETQYF.

Only a few counts were recorded for this clonotype. The chain recombines TRBV20-1 with TRBJ2-5; 10 bases are a match to TRBD2. Germline values: CDR1 DFQATT, CDR2 SNEGSKA (reference sequence). This CDR3 spans 14 amino acids. J gave up 4 bases and V 3 bases, and 5 bases lay outside the gene matches. The CDR3 DNA reads TGCAGTGCTAGTAGGCTAGCGGGAGTAGAGACCCAGTACTTC. It translates to CSASRLAGVETQYF.

This clonotype was picked up many times. The gene calls are TRBV6-2 or TRBV6-3 and TRBJ1-1, with D tentatively TRBD1 (6 bases). Germline loops: CDR1 MNHEY, CDR2 SVGEGT. The CDR3 is made up of 14 amino acids. Trimming cost V 6 bases and J 0 bases, with 11 bases left between them. This CDR3 reads CASRYGTLNTEAFF. CDR3 sequence (DNA): TGTGCCAGCAGATATGGGACATTGAACACTGAAGCTTTCTTT.

This clonotype was recorded a few times. CDR3 DNA: TGTGCCAGCATGGCGGGGAACACAGATACGCAGTATTTT. Amino acids: CASMAGNTDTQYF. V and J are TRBV2 and TRBJ2-3; perhaps TRBD2 as D (6 bases). Germline V gene lookup returns CDR1 SNHLY and CDR2 FYNNEI. The CDR3 spans 13 residues. V was shortened by 7 bases and J by 2 bases, with 10 bases between the two germline ends.

This clonotype has ten or more counts. The J gene is TRBJ2-7, the V gene TRBV29-1, with 7 bases aligning to TRBD1. V shed 5 bases, J shed 3 bases, and the junction held 7 bases outside the gene matches. The CDR3 spans 13 residues. Germline CDR1 is SQVTM and CDR2 is ANQGSEA. For the CDR3, the DNA is TGCAGCGTTACAGGGGCCGACCTCTACGAGCAGTACTTC. Its protein product is CSVTGADLYEQYF.

Of note for this clonotype: This may stem from a read error, because a much larger clone lies one nucleotide away. The V gene is TRBV7-3, the J gene TRBJ2-1; D might be TRBD2 (6 bases). Per germline, CDR1 SGHTA and CDR2 FQGTGA. CDR3 length: 16 residues. The CDR3 loop is CASGLVSGHLYNEQFF. The CDR3 region has the DNA TGTGCCAGCGGCTTAGTCAGCGGGCACCTCTACAATGAGCAGTTCTTC. Full variable domain (outside the CDR3, taken from reference TRBV7-3 and TRBJ2-1): GAGVSQTPSNKVTEKGKYVELRCDPISGHTALYWYRQSLGQGPEFLIYFQGTGAADDSGLPNDRFFAVRPEGSVSTLKIQRTERGDSAVYLCASGLVSGHLYNEQFFGPGTRLTVL.